Only a few counts were recorded for the clone carrying this T cell receptor (beta chain). BIOMED2 TRB-A/B primer pools were used in multiplex TRB PCR. TCRdb passed the multiplex PCR reads through MiXCR, listing each CDR3 protein once. This sample carries some 13,000 distinct CDR3 sequences, about 25% of them seen once, and the ten largest clones take 4% to 5%. Germline values: CDR1 WNHNN, CDR2 SYGVQD (reference sequence). The CDR3 length is 15 residues. V was shortened by 3 bases and J by 4 bases, with 14 bases between the two germline ends. Blood genomic DNA input for TRB amplification was 250-500 ng. These data are taken from a study of T and B cells in COVID-19 patients.

Sequencing was carried out using blood. This receptor was identified in a human donor who had recovered from COVID-19. V usage is TRBV10-1 and J usage is TRBJ2-3; D is unclear. CDR3: CASSDYSLGPDTQYF. The CDR3 region has the DNA TGCGCCAGCAGTGATTACAGCCTAGGCCCAGATACGCAGTATTTT.